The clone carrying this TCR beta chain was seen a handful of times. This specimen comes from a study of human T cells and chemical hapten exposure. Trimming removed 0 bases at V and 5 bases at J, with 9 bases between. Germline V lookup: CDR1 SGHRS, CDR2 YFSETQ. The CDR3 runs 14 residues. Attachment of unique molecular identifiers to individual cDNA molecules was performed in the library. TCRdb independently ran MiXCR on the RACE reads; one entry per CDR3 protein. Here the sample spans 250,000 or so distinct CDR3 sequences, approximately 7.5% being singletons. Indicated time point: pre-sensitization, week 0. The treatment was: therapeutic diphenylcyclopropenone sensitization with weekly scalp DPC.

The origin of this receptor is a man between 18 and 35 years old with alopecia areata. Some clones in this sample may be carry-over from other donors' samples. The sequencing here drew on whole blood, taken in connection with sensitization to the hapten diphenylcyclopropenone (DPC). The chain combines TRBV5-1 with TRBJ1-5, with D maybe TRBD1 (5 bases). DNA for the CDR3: TGCGCCAGCAGCTTGGGGCAGGGCCATCAGCCCCAGCATTTT. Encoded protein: CASSLGQGHQPQHF.